A single sample gave rise to the 2 T cell receptor beta chains below, sequenced in a study of T-cell reconstitution after alpha-beta-depleted transplantation in children (dated by TCRdb to about 2016). The receptor library was made with PCR. The sequencer listed for this sample is Illumina HiSeq 2500. TCR library preparation used molecular barcoding, with unique molecular identifiers applied to normalize quantification of the TCRbeta repertoire. The public sequencing data were trimmed at Q25 with fastp and processed into clonotypes with MiXCR by TCRdb, which kept only in-frame beta chains. Merged by CDR3 protein, the rows form single entries marked with the most common genes and DNA. A total of roughly 200,000 distinct CDR3 sequences appear in this sample, 8% to 9.5% of them only once. The ten largest clonotypes hold approximately 5.9% of the sample. This sample comprised PBMCs from the stem cell graft donor, obtained from the stem cell graft. The receptors originated from a human donor who donated a stem cell graft to a child with acute lymphoblastic leukemia.

This clonotype has a handful of counts. The gene calls are TRBV5-6 and TRBJ1-1; TRBD1 is a possible D gene (5 bases). Deletions cut 7 bases from V and 7 bases from J, with 20 bases between. Germline V gene data show CDR1 as SGHDT and CDR2 as YYEEEE. The length of the CDR3 is 14 residues. CDR3 nucleotide sequence: TGTGCCAGCGGAGACAGCACCGGGGAGGGTGAAGCTTTCTTT. Protein: CASGDSTGEGEAFF.

With regard to this clonotype: A much larger clone lies one base from this, so it may be a read error. The conserved closing phenylalanine or tryptophan is absent in this CDR3, likely reflecting a read error. The V call is TRBV12-3 or TRBV12-4, the J call TRBJ2-2, with D hard to call. V lost 9 bases, J lost 1 base, and 12 bases lay in between. The CDR3 contains 14 residues. CDR3 loop: CASRKTGNTGELFV. In nucleotides, the CDR3 is TGTGCCAGTCGCAAGACTGGGAACACCGGGGAGCTGTTTGTT.